Listed below are T cell receptor beta chains from one sample, sequenced in a study of blood T cell repertoires in COVID-19. Some clones are missing from TCRdb's copy, which holds only in-frame ones; the method was immunoSEQ multiplex PCR. The sample consists of a few hundred thousand clones, roughly nine tenths of them appearing once. Sequencing was performed on peripheral blood. The source of these receptors is a man aged 40-49 years with acute or convalescent COVID-19. CDR3s include the opening cysteine and the closing phenylalanine or tryptophan. D genes are given only for firm matches. Clone size is not always given. Where it is, it says once, few, many or a class for expanded clones.

cdr3_nt cdr3_aa v_call d_call clone_size j_call
TGTGCCAGTTCAAACCGACAGGGGTCCGTGTATGGCTACACCTTC CASSNRQGSVYGYTF TRBV2 TRBD1 - TRBJ1-2
TGCGCCAGCAGCACCCGGACTAGCGGCCCGAGCTCCTACAATGAGCAGTTCTTC CASSTRTSGPSSYNEQFF TRBV4-1 TRBD2 - TRBJ2-1
TGTGCCAGTAGCCTCCGGGGAGGCTATGGCTACACCTTC CASSLRGGYGYTF TRBV19 - - TRBJ1-2
TGTGCCAGCAGTTCTAGGGGTGTCGACGAGCAGTACTTC CASSSRGVDEQYF TRBV6-5 - - TRBJ2-7
TGTGCCAGCAGGATAGCGGGGGGGGCAGATACGCAGTATTTT CASRIAGGADTQYF TRBV2 TRBD2 - TRBJ2-3
TGTGCCAGCTCACCCTCCGGGACTGGAAATGGCTACACCTTC CASSPSGTGNGYTF TRBV18 - - TRBJ1-2
TGTGCCAGCAGGGACAGGGGATCTCCCACTGAAGCTTTCTTT CASRDRGSPTEAFF TRBV25-1 TRBD1 - TRBJ1-1
TGTGCCAGCAGTGGTCGAAGAGCGGGGGGGCGTGACCGAGAGACCCAGTACTTC CASSGRRAGGRDRETQYF TRBV6-1 TRBD2 - TRBJ2-5
TGTGCCAGTAGTATTATGATTGCAGGGTATAGCAATCAGCCCCAGCATTTT CASSIMIAGYSNQPQHF TRBV19 - - TRBJ1-5
TGTGCCAGCAGCCTAGGGACTAGCGGGTACGAGCAGTACTTC CASSLGTSGYEQYF TRBV5-6 TRBD2 - TRBJ2-7
TGTGCCAGCAGCCCCAGGGCGGGGGGAACAGATACGCAGTATTTT CASSPRAGGTDTQYF TRBV5-4 TRBD2 - TRBJ2-3
TGTGCCAGCAGCCATATCACAGGGACCTACGAGCAGTACTTC CASSHITGTYEQYF TRBV14 - - TRBJ2-7
TGTGCCAGAAGCTTAGTGATCGACGGAACAAAACCCCCGCCAACTAATAGCAATCAGCCCCAGCATTTT CARSLVIDGTKPPPTNSNQPQHF TRBV7-5 - once TRBJ1-5
TGTGCCAGTAGTAACCCCGGGACTAATAACTATGGCTACACCTTC CASSNPGTNNYGYTF TRBV19 - - TRBJ1-2
TGTGCCAGCACCCGGAGGAGGACAGATACGCAGTATTTT CASTRRRTDTQYF TRBV11-2 - - TRBJ2-3
TGTGCCAGCAGACGTTCCGGGACAGGGAGGTATGGCTACACCTTC CASRRSGTGRYGYTF TRBV7-8 TRBD1 few TRBJ1-2
TGTGCCAGCAGCTTGTCGTCCCCCTACGAGCAGTACTTC CASSLSSPYEQYF TRBV5-6 - - TRBJ2-7
TGCGCCAGCAGCCCCCCGGTAGCCCCTTCACCCCTCCACTTT CASSPPVAPSPLHF TRBV5-1 - - TRBJ1-6
TGTGCCAGCAGCCGCACGACTGTCCCCCTCTATGGCTACACCTTC CASSRTTVPLYGYTF TRBV6-5 - - TRBJ1-2
TGTGCCAGCAGTTTACGGTTGAGGGCGGAACAGTTCTTC CASSLRLRAEQFF TRBV12-3/TRBV12-4 - - TRBJ2-1
TGTGCCAGCAGCCCCAGTACAAGGGGGATTCCCTACGAGCAGTACTTC CASSPSTRGIPYEQYF TRBV9 - - TRBJ2-7
TGTGCCTGGAGGGGACTAGCGGGAGTCGTGAACATTCAGTACTTC CAWRGLAGVVNIQYF TRBV30 TRBD2 - TRBJ2-4
TGTGCCAGCAATCGGGATTACAACACCGGGGAGCTGTTTTTT CASNRDYNTGELFF TRBV6-5 - - TRBJ2-2
TGTGCCAGCAGTTACTCGAATAGGGAAGGAGGAGAGACCCAGTACTTC CASSYSNREGGETQYF TRBV6-5 - - TRBJ2-5
TGCTCACGATCTGGTGGTGAGGGGGCCTACGAGCAGTACTTC CSRSGGEGAYEQYF TRBV5-1 - - TRBJ2-7
TGTGCCAGCTCCCCTGCAGGGGGGATCACGGGCACTGAAGCTTTCTTT CASSPAGGITGTEAFF TRBV18 TRBD1 - TRBJ1-1
TGTGCCAGCAGTGAAAGGACTGGCTTAGGCTACACCTTC CASSERTGLGYTF TRBV6-1 - - TRBJ1-2
TGCGCCAGCAGCCAGGGAACTCTGCGGGGGTTCTCCTACGAGCAGTACTTC CASSQGTLRGFSYEQYF TRBV4-1 TRBD2 - TRBJ2-7
TGCGCCAGCAGCTTGTACTTTTCGGGACTAGCGGACAATGAGCAGTTCTTC CASSLYFSGLADNEQFF TRBV5-1 TRBD2 - TRBJ2-1
TGTGCCAGCAGCTTAACAGGGGGTGGGAGCAATCAGCCCCAGCATTTT CASSLTGGGSNQPQHF TRBV27 TRBD1 - TRBJ1-5
TGTGCCAGCAGCTTACGGACAGGGGTCTCGGGTGCCGGGGAGCTGTTTTTT CASSLRTGVSGAGELFF TRBV7-3 TRBD1 - TRBJ2-2
TGTGCCAGTAGTATGAGGGAGACCACAGATACGCAGTATTTT CASSMRETTDTQYF TRBV19 - - TRBJ2-3
TGTGCCAGCAGCCAAGTGCTCCCGGGGAACACTGAAGCTTTCTTT CASSQVLPGNTEAFF TRBV3-1/TRBV3-2 - - TRBJ1-1
TGTGCCAGCAGAAGACAGGGGGCGTATGGCTACACCTTC CASRRQGAYGYTF TRBV28 TRBD1 - TRBJ1-2
TGTGCCAGCAGTGTAGGGACAGGTCTGAGGTACACTGAAGCTTTCTTT CASSVGTGLRYTEAFF TRBV28 TRBD1 - TRBJ1-1
TGCGCCAGCAGCCAAGTTGGCAGAATGGTCTCTGGGGCCAACGTCCTGACTTTC CASSQVGRMVSGANVLTF TRBV4-1 - - TRBJ2-6
TGTTCGTGGGCAATTTACGAGCAGTACTTC CSWAIYEQYF TRBV20-1 - - TRBJ2-7
TGTGCCAGCAGCTCACAGGGGAACGAGCAGTACTTC CASSSQGNEQYF TRBV5-4 TRBD1 - TRBJ2-7
TGTGCCTGGAGTGAAGGACAGTCCAATCAGCCCCAGCATTTT CAWSEGQSNQPQHF TRBV30 - - TRBJ1-5
TGTGCCAGCAGGAGAGGTAGACTTGAGCAGTTCTTC CASRRGRLEQFF TRBV2 - - TRBJ2-1
TGCAGCGTCGCCCGGCGGCTTTACAATGAGCAGTTCTTC CSVARRLYNEQFF TRBV29-1 - - TRBJ2-1
TGTGCCACCAGACTAGCGGGGGCCGTAAACACCGGGGAGCTGTTTTTT CATRLAGAVNTGELFF TRBV5-4 TRBD2 - TRBJ2-2
TGTGCCAGCAGTTCCAGACAGGGGTACGAGCAGTACTTC CASSSRQGYEQYF TRBV6-5 TRBD1 - TRBJ2-7
TGTGCCAGCAGCTTGAACAGGGAAGCTTTCTTT CASSLNREAFF TRBV5-8 - - TRBJ1-1
TGTGCCAGCAGCAATCCGGGGACAGGGGGTATGTTCTTT CASSNPGTGGMFF TRBV7-2 TRBD1 - TRBJ1-1
TGTGCCAGCAGCGCGGGTTTCAATCAGCCCCAGCATTTT CASSAGFNQPQHF TRBV5-6 - - TRBJ1-5
TGTGCCAGTAGTTTAGACAGGGGGCCGGGGGAGACCCAGTACTTC CASSLDRGPGETQYF TRBV19 TRBD1 - TRBJ2-5
TGCGCCAGCAGTTCAGGACCTCACGGGGATGGCTACACCTTC CASSSGPHGDGYTF TRBV5-1 - - TRBJ1-2
TGCGCCAGCAGCCAAGATCATTCTCCGGGGGGCAATCAGCCCCAGCATTTT CASSQDHSPGGNQPQHF TRBV4-3 - - TRBJ1-5
TGCGCCAGCAGCCAAGATCGGGGGGGCCCTGAAGCTTTCTTT CASSQDRGGPEAFF TRBV4-3 - few TRBJ1-1
TGTGCCAGCAGCCGACGGACAGTTTCCCCCTACGAGCAGTACTTC CASSRRTVSPYEQYF TRBV6-6 - - TRBJ2-7
TGTGCCAGCAACGGACTAGCGGGATTTTTTGGCGCCGGGGAGCTGTTTTTT CASNGLAGFFGAGELFF TRBV2 TRBD2 - TRBJ2-2
TGTGCCAGTAGTACCCAAGACCTGACAGCGGGCGCAAATCCCCCCAAAATAATACAAGAGACCCAGTACTTC CASSTQDLTAGANPPKIIQETQYF TRBV19 - - TRBJ2-5
TGTGCCAGCTCACCAAGGGAGGGCTGGACCCAGTACTTC CASSPREGWTQYF TRBV18 TRBD2 - TRBJ2-5
TGTGCCAGCAGCTCCGGGACAGAGCCTGGGGCCAACGTCCTGACTTTC CASSSGTEPGANVLTF TRBV7-8 TRBD1 few TRBJ2-6
TGTGCCAGCAGCGAAACCGGTCCTGAGCAGTTCTTC CASSETGPEQFF TRBV9 - - TRBJ2-1
TGTGCCAGCAGTTACTCGATTACAGGGCATGGGGCACCCCTCCACTTT CASSYSITGHGAPLHF TRBV6-5 - - TRBJ1-6
TGCGCCAGCAGCTTGGGACAGCTGAGGAACACTGAAGCTTTCTTT CASSLGQLRNTEAFF TRBV5-1 - once TRBJ1-1
TGTGCCAGCAGCCAAAGGACAGGGGGCATTTTCCATGGCTACACCTTC CASSQRTGGIFHGYTF TRBV5-4 TRBD1 - TRBJ1-2
TGTGCCAGCAGGTTGGCGGGGGTCTATGGCTACACCTTC CASRLAGVYGYTF TRBV12-3/TRBV12-4 - - TRBJ1-2